Shown below are 3 T cell receptor beta chains from a single sample sequenced in a study of cytomegalovirus exposure and HLA in healthy donors (dated by TCRdb to 2016 to 2017). Library prep was done by the immunoSEQ multiplex PCR assay. For the multiplex PCR, a mixture combining 60 forward primers for TCR Vbeta segments and 13 reverse primers for TCR Jbeta segments was used. TCRdb took over this immuneACCESS table, retaining in-frame rearrangements with V and J assigned. Such tables are incomplete; in checked studies, under half of the missing clones stem from an unresolved V gene, and the remainder is unexplained. Across this sample there are 150,000 to 200,000 clones, with approximately 81% seen only once. The ten largest clones represent 7% of the sample. Input material: PBMCs. These receptors were taken from a woman aged 25 to 39 in good health and CMV-seropositive.

The V and J genes are TRBV18 and TRBJ2-3, with 9 positions matching TRBD2. With V trimmed by 3 bases and J by 8 bases, 9 bases remained unmatched. The CDR3 loop spans 15 amino acids. In germline, CDR1 is KGHSH, CDR2 LQKENI. CDR3: CASSPSGGLWGTQYF. DNA of the CDR3: TGTGCCAGCTCACCCAGCGGGGGGCTTTGGGGTACGCAGTATTTT. Drawing the rest from reference TRBV18 and TRBJ2-3, the complete variable domain is NAGVMQNPRHLVRRRGQEARLRCSPMKGHSHVYWYRQLPEEGLKFMVYLQKENIIDESGMPKERFSAEFPKEGPSILRIQQVVRGDSAAYFCASSPSGGLWGTQYFGPGTRLTVL.

The table lists this clone with a count of one. J is TRBJ1-2 and V is TRBV19; 11 positions agree with TRBD1. Trimming removed 6 bases from V and 7 bases from J; junction bases left unmatched: 10. Looked up from germline, CDR1 is LNHDA and CDR2 is SQIVND (reference sequence). The CDR3 runs 15 residues. The CDR3 reads CASRDGQGARSGYTF. In DNA form, the CDR3 reads TGTGCCAGTAGGGACGGACAGGGGGCTCGAAGTGGCTACACCTTC.

The gene calls are TRBV2 and TRBJ1-1; TRBD1 might be the D (6 bases). Germline loops: CDR1 SNHLY, CDR2 FYNNEI. V gave up 7 bases and J gave up 6 bases, with 12 bases separating them. There are 12 residues in the CDR3. In DNA, the CDR3 is TGTGCCAGCACAAGGACAGCGGCTGAAGCTTTCTTT. Protein: CASTRTAAEAFF.